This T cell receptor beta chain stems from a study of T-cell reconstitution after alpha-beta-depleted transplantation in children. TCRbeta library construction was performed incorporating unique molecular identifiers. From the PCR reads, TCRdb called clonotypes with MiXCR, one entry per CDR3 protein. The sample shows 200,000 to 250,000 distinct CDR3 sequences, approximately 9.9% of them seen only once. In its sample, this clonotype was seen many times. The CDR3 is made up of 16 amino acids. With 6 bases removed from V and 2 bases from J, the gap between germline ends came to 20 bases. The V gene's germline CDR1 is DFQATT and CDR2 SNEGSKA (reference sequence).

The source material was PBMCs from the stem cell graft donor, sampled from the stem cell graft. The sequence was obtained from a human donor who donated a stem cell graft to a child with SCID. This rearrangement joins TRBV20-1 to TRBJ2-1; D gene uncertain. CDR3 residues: CSAMSTSAVTYNEQFF. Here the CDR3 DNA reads TGCAGTGCAATGTCCACCTCGGCGGTTACCTACAATGAGCAGTTCTTC.